The rows below give T cell receptor beta chains drawn from one sample of a study of cytomegalovirus exposure and HLA in healthy donors. Sequencing used immunoSEQ multiplex PCR; TCRdb keeps in-frame clones, though not all of them. Among approximately 140,000 clones listed, around 78% were seen once. Sequencing was done on a sample of PBMCs. Source of these receptors: a woman aged 40 to 50 in good health and CMV-seropositive. CDR3s include the opening cysteine and the closing phenylalanine or tryptophan. Each record gives: V gene, clone size, J gene, CDR3 protein. The listing skips clone size in some rows; elsewhere it reads once, few, many or a size class.

V: TRBV9; size: NA; J: TRBJ2-3; CDR3: CASSVNPGLAGGTDTQYF
V: TRBV6-6; size: NA; J: TRBJ1-1; CDR3: CASSPLGQGVTEAFF
V: TRBV2; size: few; J: TRBJ1-5; CDR3: CASSEQGPFNQPQHF
V: TRBV2; size: NA; J: TRBJ1-4; CDR3: CASRQEINEKLFF
V: TRBV10-3; size: NA; J: TRBJ2-5; CDR3: CAISGQGGETQYF
V: TRBV6-6; size: NA; J: TRBJ2-7; CDR3: CASSYQRGTYEQYF
V: TRBV6-5; size: NA; J: TRBJ1-1; CDR3: CASSQTGTEAFF
V: TRBV2; size: NA; J: TRBJ2-7; CDR3: CASRPGRYEQYF
V: TRBV19; size: NA; J: TRBJ2-5; CDR3: CASSTRQGVSETQYF
V: TRBV6-1; size: once; J: TRBJ2-7; CDR3: CASRGGQKTYEQYF
V: TRBV7-9; size: NA; J: TRBJ2-7; CDR3: CASSPKQGRTYEQYF
V: TRBV4-1; size: few; J: TRBJ2-7; CDR3: CASSHLGGSNEQYF
V: TRBV18; size: NA; J: TRBJ2-1; CDR3: CASSQLLGGEQFF
V: TRBV5-8; size: NA; J: TRBJ2-2; CDR3: CASHGASGRALSNTGELFF
V: TRBV7-2; size: NA; J: TRBJ2-1; CDR3: CASSPRSSYNEQFF
V: TRBV11-2; size: few; J: TRBJ2-1; CDR3: CASSLRAGGDGWQFF
V: TRBV27; size: NA; J: TRBJ1-2; CDR3: CASRRTGQEGYGYTF
V: TRBV11-2; size: NA; J: NA; CDR3: CASSLISYQGGYEQYF
V: TRBV14; size: NA; J: TRBJ2-1; CDR3: CASSLLSVGGRSYNEQFF
V: TRBV11-3; size: NA; J: TRBJ2-7; CDR3: CASKLAGVSYEQYF
V: TRBV6-6; size: few; J: TRBJ1-5; CDR3: CASSSTDQPQHF
V: TRBV6-5; size: NA; J: TRBJ1-2; CDR3: CASKDRPNYGYTF
V: TRBV5-4; size: NA; J: TRBJ2-7; CDR3: CASSLDPSGREQYF
V: TRBV7-9; size: medium-sized; J: TRBJ1-1; CDR3: CASSVGGQVNSEAFF
V: TRBV2; size: NA; J: TRBJ2-1; CDR3: CASSSTRGYNEQFF
V: TRBV21-1; size: once; J: TRBJ2-2; CDR3: CASRGPASGNDPNTGELFF
V: TRBV5-1; size: NA; J: TRBJ2-3; CDR3: CASSVAGETDTQYF
V: TRBV4-1; size: once; J: TRBJ2-3; CDR3: CASSQGLAGGADTQYF
V: TRBV5-4; size: few; J: TRBJ1-2; CDR3: CASRSGTEEGYTF
V: TRBV2; size: NA; J: TRBJ2-3; CDR3: CASVLTRFSTDTQYF
V: TRBV6-5; size: NA; J: TRBJ2-1; CDR3: CASMRTSGYNEQFF
V: TRBV19; size: NA; J: TRBJ1-6; CDR3: CASSWDSSYNSPLHF
V: TRBV7-9; size: large; J: TRBJ2-7; CDR3: CASSLGTGGFHEQYF
V: TRBV5-1; size: NA; J: TRBJ1-2; CDR3: CASSSGQGVYGYTF
V: TRBV21-1; size: NA; J: TRBJ2-5; CDR3: CASSKWGGRETQYF
V: TRBV9; size: NA; J: TRBJ2-2; CDR3: CASSVTTGHPTGELFF
V: TRBV29-1; size: NA; J: TRBJ2-7; CDR3: CSVIGQGSSYEQYF
V: TRBV2; size: NA; J: TRBJ1-2; CDR3: CASSALFVQVHGYTF
V: TRBV21-1; size: NA; J: TRBJ1-5; CDR3: CASTVGQRDSNQPQHF
V: TRBV5-4; size: NA; J: TRBJ2-3; CDR3: CASSFGGSAADTQYF
V: TRBV5-1; size: NA; J: TRBJ2-5; CDR3: CASSFSSGRAETQYF
V: TRBV5-6; size: NA; J: TRBJ1-5; CDR3: CASSLGQGGQPQHF
V: TRBV5-4; size: NA; J: TRBJ2-5; CDR3: CASSLGGGGAGGETQYF
V: TRBV6-5; size: NA; J: TRBJ1-2; CDR3: CASSYLTDLAGYTF
V: TRBV15; size: NA; J: TRBJ2-7; CDR3: CATSRVRTAYEQYF
V: TRBV30; size: NA; J: TRBJ2-1; CDR3: CAWQAGGPSYNEQFF
V: TRBV5-1; size: NA; J: TRBJ2-3; CDR3: CASSLDLAGGSTDTQYF
V: TRBV15; size: NA; J: TRBJ1-3; CDR3: CATSRDGLLTGNTIYF
V: TRBV29-1; size: NA; J: TRBJ1-2; CDR3: CSVVDGGYGYTF
V: TRBV5-1; size: NA; J: TRBJ2-2; CDR3: CASTPKGFGELFF
V: TRBV6-4; size: NA; J: TRBJ2-3; CDR3: CASSEGGGPSTDTQYF
V: TRBV2; size: NA; J: TRBJ2-2; CDR3: CASSAGQSLLGELFF
V: TRBV2; size: NA; J: TRBJ1-5; CDR3: CASGDRTYQPQHF
V: TRBV9; size: NA; J: TRBJ2-7; CDR3: CASSYRRGGSYEQYF
V: TRBV5-6; size: once; J: TRBJ2-7; CDR3: CASSLGPGSYSYEQYF